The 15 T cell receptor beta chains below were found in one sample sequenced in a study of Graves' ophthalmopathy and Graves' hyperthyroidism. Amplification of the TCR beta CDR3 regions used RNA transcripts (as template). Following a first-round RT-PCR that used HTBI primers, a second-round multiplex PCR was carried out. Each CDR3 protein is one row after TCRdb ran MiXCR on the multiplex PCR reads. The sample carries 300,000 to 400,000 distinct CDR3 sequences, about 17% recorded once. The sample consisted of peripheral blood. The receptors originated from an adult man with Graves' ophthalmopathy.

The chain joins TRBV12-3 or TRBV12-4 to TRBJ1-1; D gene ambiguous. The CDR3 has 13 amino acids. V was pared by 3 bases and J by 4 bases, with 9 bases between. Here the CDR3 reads CASSFTRSTEAFF. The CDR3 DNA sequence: TGTGCCAGCAGTTTTACCAGGTCCACTGAAGCTTTCTTT.

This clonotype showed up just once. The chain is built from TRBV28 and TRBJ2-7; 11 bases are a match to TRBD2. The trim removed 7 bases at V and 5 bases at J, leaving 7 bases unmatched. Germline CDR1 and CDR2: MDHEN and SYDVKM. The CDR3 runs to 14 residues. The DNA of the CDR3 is TGTGCCAGCACCGACCCGGGACTAGCGGACGAGCAGTACTTC. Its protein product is CASTDPGLADEQYF.

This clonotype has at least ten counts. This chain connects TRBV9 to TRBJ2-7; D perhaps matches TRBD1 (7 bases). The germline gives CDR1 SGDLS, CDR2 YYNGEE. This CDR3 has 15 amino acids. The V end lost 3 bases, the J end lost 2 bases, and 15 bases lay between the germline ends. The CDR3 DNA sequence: TGTGCCAGCAGCGCCAATCAGGGGGGCCCCTACGAGCAGTACTTC. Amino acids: CASSANQGGPYEQYF.

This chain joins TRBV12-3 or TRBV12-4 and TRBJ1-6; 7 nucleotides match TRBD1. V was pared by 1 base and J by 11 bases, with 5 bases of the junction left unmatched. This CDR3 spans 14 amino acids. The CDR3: CASSLVGRGTPLHF. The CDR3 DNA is TGTGCCAGCAGTTTAGTGGGCAGGGGGACACCCCTCCACTTT.

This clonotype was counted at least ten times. The CDR3 is CASSSRQGFSGTQYF. The CDR3, as DNA: TGTGCCAGCAGCTCCCGACAGGGATTTAGTGGGACCCAGTACTTC. The J gene is TRBJ2-5, the V gene TRBV7-2; 7 bases are a match to TRBD1. This CDR3 is built from 15 residues. The junction had 12 bases not matched to a gene; V was cut back by 4 bases and J by 7 bases. Germline V gives CDR1 SGHTA, CDR2 FQGNSA.

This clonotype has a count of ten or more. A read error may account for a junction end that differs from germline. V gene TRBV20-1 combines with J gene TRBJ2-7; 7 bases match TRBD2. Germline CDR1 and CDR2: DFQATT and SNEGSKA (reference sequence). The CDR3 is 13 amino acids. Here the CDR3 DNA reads TGCAGTGCCAATGACCGAAGACCCGGGAGGACGGGCTTC. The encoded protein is CSANDRRPGRTGF.

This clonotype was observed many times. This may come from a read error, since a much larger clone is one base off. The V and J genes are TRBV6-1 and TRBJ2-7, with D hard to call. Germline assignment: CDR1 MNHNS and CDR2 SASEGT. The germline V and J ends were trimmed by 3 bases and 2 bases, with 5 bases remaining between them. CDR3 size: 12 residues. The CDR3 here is CASSETAYEQYF. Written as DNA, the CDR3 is TGTGCCAGCAGTGAGACGGCCTACGAGCAGTACTTC.

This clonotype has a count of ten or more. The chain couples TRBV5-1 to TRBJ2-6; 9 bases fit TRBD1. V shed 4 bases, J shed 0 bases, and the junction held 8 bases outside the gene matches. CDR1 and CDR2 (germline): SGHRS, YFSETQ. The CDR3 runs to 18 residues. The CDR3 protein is CASSEAGQGSSGANVLTF. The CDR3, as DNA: TGCGCCAGCAGCGAGGCGGGACAGGGTAGCTCTGGGGCCAACGTCCTGACTTTC.

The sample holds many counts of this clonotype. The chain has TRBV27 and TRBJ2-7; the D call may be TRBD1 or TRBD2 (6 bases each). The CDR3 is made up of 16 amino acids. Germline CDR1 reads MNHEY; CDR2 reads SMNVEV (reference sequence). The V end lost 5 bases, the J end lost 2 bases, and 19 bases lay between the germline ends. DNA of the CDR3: TGTGCCAGCAGTCCACTGGGGGGCCAACGAGCCTACGAGCAGTACTTC. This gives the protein CASSPLGGQRAYEQYF.

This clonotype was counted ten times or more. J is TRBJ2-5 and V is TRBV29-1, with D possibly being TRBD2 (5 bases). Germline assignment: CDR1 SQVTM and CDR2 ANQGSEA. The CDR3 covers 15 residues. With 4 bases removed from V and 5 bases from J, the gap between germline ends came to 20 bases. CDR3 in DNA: TGCAGCGTTGTTAGAGGGTACAACGTTTTGGAGACCCAGTACTTC. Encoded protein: CSVVRGYNVLETQYF.

The CDR3 DNA follows: TGTGCCAGCACCTCGGCGATTGGGGGGGGGAACACTGAAGCTTTCTTT. This sequence encodes CASTSAIGGGNTEAFF. The gene calls are TRBV28 and TRBJ1-1, with D maybe TRBD1 (5 bases). Germline loops: CDR1 MDHEN, CDR2 SYDVKM. The length of the CDR3 is 16 residues. The ends were cut back, 7 bases at V and 1 base at J, with 19 bases in the middle.

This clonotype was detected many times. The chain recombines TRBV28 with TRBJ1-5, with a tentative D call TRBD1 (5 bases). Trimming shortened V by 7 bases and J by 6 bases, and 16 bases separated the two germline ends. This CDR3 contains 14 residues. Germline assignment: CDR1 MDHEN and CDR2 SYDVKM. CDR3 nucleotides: TGTGCCAGCACTACACCTCAGGGAAGTCAGCCCCAGCATTTT. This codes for CASTTPQGSQPQHF. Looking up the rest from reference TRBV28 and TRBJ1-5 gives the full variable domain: DVKVTQSSRYLVKRTGEKVFLECVQDMDHENMFWYRQDPGLGLRLIYFSYDVKMKEKGDIPEGYSVSREKKERFSLILESASTNQTSMYLCASTTPQGSQPQHFGDGTRLSIL.

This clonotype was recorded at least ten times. The CDR3 nucleotides read TGCGCCAGCAGCTTTACAACAGGGGCCGCGGGGTCCTATGGCTACACCTTC. It is translated as CASSFTTGAAGSYGYTF. The genes are TRBV5-1 and TRBJ1-2; 7 bases line up with TRBD1. Trimming removed 2 bases from V and 4 bases from J; junction bases left unmatched: 14. CDR1 and CDR2 (germline): SGHRS, YFSETQ. This CDR3 is 17 amino acids long.

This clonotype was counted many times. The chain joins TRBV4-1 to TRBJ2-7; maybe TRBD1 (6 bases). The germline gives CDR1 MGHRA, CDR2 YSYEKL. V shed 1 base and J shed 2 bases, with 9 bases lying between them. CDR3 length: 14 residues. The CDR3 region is CASSQGTGTYEQYF. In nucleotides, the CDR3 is TGCGCCAGCAGCCAAGGCACAGGGACCTACGAGCAGTACTTC.

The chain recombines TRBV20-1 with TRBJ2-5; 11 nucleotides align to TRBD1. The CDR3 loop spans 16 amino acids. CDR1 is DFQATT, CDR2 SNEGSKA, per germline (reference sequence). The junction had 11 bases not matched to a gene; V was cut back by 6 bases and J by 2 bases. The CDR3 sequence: CSAQNAGQGGQETQYF. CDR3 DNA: TGCAGTGCCCAAAACGCGGGACAGGGGGGACAAGAGACCCAGTACTTC.